A single sample is the source of the 5 T cell receptor beta chains below, sequenced in a study of blood T cells in healthy people across ages. A second 7 to 11 cycle PCR used barcoded and J-beta primers. TCRdb itself ran the 5' RACE reads through MiXCR, one entry per CDR3 protein. This table holds just over 1 million distinct CDR3 sequences, less than 50% found once. Source material: blood. The receptors originated from a woman aged 55-69 years in good health.

This clonotype was found once. The gene calls are TRBV2 and TRBJ1-4; 10 bases fit TRBD1. The germline CDR1 and CDR2 sequences are SNHLY and FYNNEI. V shed 2 bases and J 8 bases; nucleotides not matched to a gene: 5. This CDR3 is 15 amino acids long. The CDR3 region is CASSESGTGDEKLFF. The DNA of the CDR3 is TGTGCCAGCAGTGAAAGTGGGACAGGGGACGAAAAACTGTTTTTT.

The gene calls are TRBV29-1 and TRBJ2-2, with D maybe TRBD2 (5 bases). There are 12 residues in the CDR3. The germline V gene has CDR1 SQVTM and CDR2 ANQGSEA. V was pared by 5 bases and J by 7 bases, with 11 bases between. CDR3 protein: CSVREDLGELFF. DNA of the CDR3: TGCAGCGTTCGGGAAGATCTCGGGGAGCTGTTTTTT.

This clonotype showed up just a few times. V usage is TRBV5-6 and J usage is TRBJ2-7, with D unclear. The germline V gene has CDR1 SGHDT and CDR2 YYEEEE. CDR3 length: 15 amino acids. Trimming took off 4 bases at V and 0 bases at J, with 14 bases between the two ends. CDR3 sequence (DNA): TGTGCCAGCAGCGGCAATCTTGGCAGCTCCTACGAGCAGTACTTC. Amino acids: CASSGNLGSSYEQYF. Full variable domain (remainder filled in from reference TRBV5-6 and TRBJ2-7): DAGVTQSPTHLIKTRGQQVTLRCSPKSGHDTVSWYQQALGQGPQFIFQYYEEEERQRGNFPDRFSGHQFPNYSSELNVNALLLGDSALYLCASSGNLGSSYEQYFGPGTRLTVT.

This clonotype was detected only a few times. The V and J genes are TRBV18 and TRBJ2-7; 12 bases line up with TRBD1. The V gene end was trimmed by 6 bases and the J gene end by 4 bases; junction bases not matched to a gene: 13. CDR3 length: 17 residues. Germline assignment: CDR1 KGHSH and CDR2 LQKENI. The CDR3 DNA reads as TGTGCCAGCTCTCTCCTCGGGACAGGGGGCACAGGGTACGAGCAGTACTTC. Amino acid sequence: CASSLLGTGGTGYEQYF.

The V call is TRBV24-1, the J call TRBJ2-1; D gene uncertain. This CDR3 spans 15 amino acids. Germline assignment: CDR1 KGHDR and CDR2 SFDVKD. The V gene lost 0 bases and the J gene lost 6 bases, with 11 bases spanning the gap. This chain's CDR3 is CATSDLQGSLNEQFF. In DNA form, the CDR3 reads TGTGCCACCAGTGATTTGCAAGGATCCCTCAATGAGCAGTTCTTC.